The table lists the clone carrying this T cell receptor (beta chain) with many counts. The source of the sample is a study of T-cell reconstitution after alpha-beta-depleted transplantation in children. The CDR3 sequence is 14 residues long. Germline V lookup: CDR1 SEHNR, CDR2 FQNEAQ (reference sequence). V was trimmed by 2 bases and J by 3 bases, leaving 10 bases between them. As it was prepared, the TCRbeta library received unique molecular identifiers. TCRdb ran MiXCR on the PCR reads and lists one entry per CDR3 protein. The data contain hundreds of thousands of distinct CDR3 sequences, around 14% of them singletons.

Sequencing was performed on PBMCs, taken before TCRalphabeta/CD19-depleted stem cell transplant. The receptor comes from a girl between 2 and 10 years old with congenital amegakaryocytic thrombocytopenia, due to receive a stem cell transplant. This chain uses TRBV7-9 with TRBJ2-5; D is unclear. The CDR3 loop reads CASSLRAQKETQYF. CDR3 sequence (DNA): TGTGCCAGCAGCTTAAGGGCGCAGAAAGAGACCCAGTACTTC. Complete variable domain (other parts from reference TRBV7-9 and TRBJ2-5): DTGVSQNPRHKITKRGQNVTFRCDPISEHNRLYWYRQTLGQGPEFLTYFQNEAQLEKSRLLSDRFSAERPKGSFSTLEIQRTEQGDSAMYLCASSLRAQKETQYFGPGTRLLVL.